The sequence of this TCR beta chain was determined in a study of T cell responses to AZD1222 COVID-19 vaccine. General study points: Close to half of spike-specific TCRs reportedly recognize unmutated variant regions.

The germline V gene has CDR1 SGHNT and CDR2 YYREEE (reference sequence). The CDR3 contains 14 residues. The ends were cut back, 0 bases at V and 4 bases at J, with 7 bases in the middle. The assay was immunoSEQ multiplex PCR, and TCRdb's table has in-frame clones only and misses some. The table lists about 120,000 clones, about 92% of them singletons. A note on this clone: What it binds is not known.

Source: peripheral blood, taken on day 0 of MenACWY control vaccination. The chain combines TRBV5-4 with TRBJ2-2, with unresolved D. The clonotype comes from an adult in good health. The chain's CDR3 is CASSLVVGTGELFF. The CDR3 DNA follows: TGTGCCAGCAGCTTGGTAGTGGGCACCGGGGAGCTGTTTTTT. The variable domain in full, completed from reference TRBV5-4 and TRBJ2-2, reads ETGVTQSPTHLIKTRGQQVTLRCSSQSGHNTVSWYQQALGQGPQFIFQYYREEENGRGNFPPRFSGLQFPNYSSELNVNALELDDSALYLCASSLVVGTGELFFGEGSRLTVL.